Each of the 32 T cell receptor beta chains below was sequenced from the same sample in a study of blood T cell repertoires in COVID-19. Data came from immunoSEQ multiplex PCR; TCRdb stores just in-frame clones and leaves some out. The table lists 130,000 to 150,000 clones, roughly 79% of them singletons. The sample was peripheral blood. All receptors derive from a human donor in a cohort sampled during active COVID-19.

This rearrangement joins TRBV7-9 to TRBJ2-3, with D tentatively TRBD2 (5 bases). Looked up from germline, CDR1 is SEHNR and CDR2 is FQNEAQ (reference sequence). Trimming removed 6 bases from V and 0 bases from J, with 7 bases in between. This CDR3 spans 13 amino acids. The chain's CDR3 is CASSGSSTDTQYF. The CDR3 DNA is TGTGCCAGCAGTGGGAGTAGCACAGATACGCAGTATTTT.

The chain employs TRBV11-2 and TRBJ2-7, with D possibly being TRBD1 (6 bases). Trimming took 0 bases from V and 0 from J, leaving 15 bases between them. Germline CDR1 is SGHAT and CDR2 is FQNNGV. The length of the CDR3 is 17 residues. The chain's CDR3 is CASSLDQDSYSSYEQYF. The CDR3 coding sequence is TGTGCCAGCAGCTTAGATCAGGACAGTTATAGCTCCTACGAGCAGTACTTC.

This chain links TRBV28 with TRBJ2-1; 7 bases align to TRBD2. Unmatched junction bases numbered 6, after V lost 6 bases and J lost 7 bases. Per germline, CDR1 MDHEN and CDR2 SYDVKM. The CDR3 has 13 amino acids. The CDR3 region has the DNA TGTGCCAGCAGGCCGGGGGGTAGGAATGAGCAGTTCTTC. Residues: CASRPGGRNEQFF.

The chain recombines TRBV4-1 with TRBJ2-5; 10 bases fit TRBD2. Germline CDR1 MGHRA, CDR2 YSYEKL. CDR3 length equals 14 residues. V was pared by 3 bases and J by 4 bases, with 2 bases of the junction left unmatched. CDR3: CASSHGTSVETQYF. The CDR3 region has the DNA TGCGCCAGCAGCCACGGGACTAGCGTAGAGACCCAGTACTTC.

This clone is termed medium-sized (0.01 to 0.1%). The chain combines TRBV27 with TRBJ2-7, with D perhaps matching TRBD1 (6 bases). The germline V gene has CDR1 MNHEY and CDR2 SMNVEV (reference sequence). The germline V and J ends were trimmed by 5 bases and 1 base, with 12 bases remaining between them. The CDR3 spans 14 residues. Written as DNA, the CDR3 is TGTGCCAGCAGTGGACAGCAGTCTTCCTACGAGCAGTACTTC. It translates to CASSGQQSSYEQYF.

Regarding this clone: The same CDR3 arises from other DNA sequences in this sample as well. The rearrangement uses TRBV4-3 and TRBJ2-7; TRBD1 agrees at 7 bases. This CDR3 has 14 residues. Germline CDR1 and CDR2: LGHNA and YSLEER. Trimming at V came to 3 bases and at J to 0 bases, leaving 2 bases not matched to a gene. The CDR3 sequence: CASSQGQSSYEQYF. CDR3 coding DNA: TGCGCCAGCAGCCAGGGACAGAGCTCCTACGAGCAGTACTTC.

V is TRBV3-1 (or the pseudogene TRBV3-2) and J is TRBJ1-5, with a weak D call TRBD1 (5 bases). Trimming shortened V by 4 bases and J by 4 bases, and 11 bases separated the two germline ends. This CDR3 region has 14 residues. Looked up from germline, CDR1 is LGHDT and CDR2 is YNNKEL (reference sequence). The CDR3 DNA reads TGTGCCAGCAGCCCCGGACACAGTAATCAGCCCCAGCATTTT. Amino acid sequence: CASSPGHSNQPQHF.

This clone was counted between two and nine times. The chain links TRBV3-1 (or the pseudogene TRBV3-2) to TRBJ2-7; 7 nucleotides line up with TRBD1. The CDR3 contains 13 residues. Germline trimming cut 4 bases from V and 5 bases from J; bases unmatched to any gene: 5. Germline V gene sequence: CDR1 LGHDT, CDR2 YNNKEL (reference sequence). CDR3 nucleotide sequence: TGTGCCAGCAGCCCCTGGGGGACAGACGAGCAGTACTTC. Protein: CASSPWGTDEQYF.

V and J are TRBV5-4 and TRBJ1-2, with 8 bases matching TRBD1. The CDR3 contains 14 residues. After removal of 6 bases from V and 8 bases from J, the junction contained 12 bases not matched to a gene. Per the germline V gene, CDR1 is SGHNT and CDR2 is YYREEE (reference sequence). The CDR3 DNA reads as TGTGCCAGCAACCTCTGGCAGGGGGCGGGCGGCTACACCTTC. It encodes CASNLWQGAGGYTF.

CDR3 loop: CASSIGPTGGTEAFF. The CDR3 coding sequence is TGTGCCAGTAGTATTGGCCCGACAGGGGGCACTGAAGCTTTCTTT. The V gene is TRBV19, the J gene TRBJ1-1, with 9 positions matching TRBD1. Germline V gives CDR1 LNHDA, CDR2 SQIVND (reference sequence). This CDR3 has 15 amino acids. Trimming took 3 bases from V and 4 from J; bases not matched to a gene: 6.

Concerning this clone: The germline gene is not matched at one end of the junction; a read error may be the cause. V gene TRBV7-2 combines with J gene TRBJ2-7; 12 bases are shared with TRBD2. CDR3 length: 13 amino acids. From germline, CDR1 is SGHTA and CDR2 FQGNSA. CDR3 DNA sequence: TGTGCCAGCAGCTTAGGAACTAGCGGGAGGACGGGCTTC. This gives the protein CASSLGTSGRTGF.

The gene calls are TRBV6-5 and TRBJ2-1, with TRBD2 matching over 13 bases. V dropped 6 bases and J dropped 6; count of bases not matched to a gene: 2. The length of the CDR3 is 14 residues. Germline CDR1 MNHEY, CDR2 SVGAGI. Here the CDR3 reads CASRGLAGSNEQFF. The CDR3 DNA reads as TGTGCCAGCAGGGGACTAGCGGGATCCAATGAGCAGTTCTTC.

Written as DNA, the CDR3 is TGTGCCAGCAGCCCTCGGGGGGGTTACTACGAGCAGTACTTC. Amino acids: CASSPRGGYYEQYF. The chain has TRBV7-2 and TRBJ2-7; the match to TRBD2 covers 8 bases. This CDR3 region has 14 residues. The J segment lost 3 bases and the V segment lost 5 bases, leaving 6 bases of the junction unmatched. Germline V lookup: CDR1 SGHTA, CDR2 FQGNSA.

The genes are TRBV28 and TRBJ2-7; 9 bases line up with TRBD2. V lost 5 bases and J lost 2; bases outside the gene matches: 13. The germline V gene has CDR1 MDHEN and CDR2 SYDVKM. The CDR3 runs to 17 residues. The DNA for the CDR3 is TGTGCCAGCAGTGCGCGCGTTATAGCGGGGGAGCCCTACGAGCAGTACTTC. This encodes CASSARVIAGEPYEQYF.

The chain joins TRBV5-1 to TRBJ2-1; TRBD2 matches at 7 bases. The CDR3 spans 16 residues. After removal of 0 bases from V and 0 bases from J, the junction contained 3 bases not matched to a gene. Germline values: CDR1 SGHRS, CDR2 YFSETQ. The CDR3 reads CASSLVRGSSYNEQFF. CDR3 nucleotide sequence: TGCGCCAGCAGCTTGGTACGCGGGAGCTCCTACAATGAGCAGTTCTTC.

CDR3 region: CASSSGWSDRGRGEQFF. In DNA, the CDR3 is TGTGCCAGCAGCTCCGGGTGGTCGGACAGGGGGAGAGGGGAGCAGTTCTTC. The chain recombines TRBV7-3 with TRBJ2-1, with TRBD1 matching over 10 bases. Trimming cost V 4 bases and J 10 bases; bases outside gene matches: 16. Germline CDR1 reads SGHTA; CDR2 reads FQGTGA. This CDR3 is built from 17 residues.

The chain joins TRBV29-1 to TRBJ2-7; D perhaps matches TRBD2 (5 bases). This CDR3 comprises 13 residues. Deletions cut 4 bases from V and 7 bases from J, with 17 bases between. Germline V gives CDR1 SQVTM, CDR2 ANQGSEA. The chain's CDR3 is CSVGEFRTGEQYF. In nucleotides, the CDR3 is TGCAGCGTTGGGGAGTTCCGAACGGGGGAGCAGTACTTC.

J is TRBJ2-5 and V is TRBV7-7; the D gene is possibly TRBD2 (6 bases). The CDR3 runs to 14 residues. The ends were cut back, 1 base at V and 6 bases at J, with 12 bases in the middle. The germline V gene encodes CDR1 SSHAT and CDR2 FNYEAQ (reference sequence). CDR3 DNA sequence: TGTGCCAGCAGCTTAGGCGGGACCCCGAAGACCCAGTACTTC. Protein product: CASSLGGTPKTQYF.

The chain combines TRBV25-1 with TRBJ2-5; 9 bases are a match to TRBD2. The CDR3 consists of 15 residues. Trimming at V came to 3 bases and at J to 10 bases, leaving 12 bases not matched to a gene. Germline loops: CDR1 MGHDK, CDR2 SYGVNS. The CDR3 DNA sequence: TGTGCCAGCAGTGATTTTCTAGCGGGGACAGAGCTCCAGTACTTC. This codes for CASSDFLAGTELQYF. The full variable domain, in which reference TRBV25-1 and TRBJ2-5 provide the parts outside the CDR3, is EADIYQTPRYLVIGTGKKITLECSQTMGHDKMYWYQQDPGMELHLIHYSYGVNSTEKGDLSSESTVSRIRTEHFPLTLESARPSHTSQYLCASSDFLAGTELQYFGPGTRLLVL.

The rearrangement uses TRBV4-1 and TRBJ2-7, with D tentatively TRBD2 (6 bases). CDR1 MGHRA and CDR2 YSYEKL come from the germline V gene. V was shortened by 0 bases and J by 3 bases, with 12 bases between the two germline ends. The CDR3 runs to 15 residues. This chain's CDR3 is CASSQERTNLYEQYF. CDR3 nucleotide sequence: TGCGCCAGCAGCCAAGAGAGGACTAACCTCTACGAGCAGTACTTC.

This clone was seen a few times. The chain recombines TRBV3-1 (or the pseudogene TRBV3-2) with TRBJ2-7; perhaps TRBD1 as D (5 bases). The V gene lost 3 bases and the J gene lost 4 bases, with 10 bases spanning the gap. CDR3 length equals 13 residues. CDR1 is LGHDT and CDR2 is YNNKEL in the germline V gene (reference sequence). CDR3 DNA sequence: TGTGCCAGCAGCCAGGGGCCAGGGTACGAGCAGTACTTC. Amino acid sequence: CASSQGPGYEQYF.

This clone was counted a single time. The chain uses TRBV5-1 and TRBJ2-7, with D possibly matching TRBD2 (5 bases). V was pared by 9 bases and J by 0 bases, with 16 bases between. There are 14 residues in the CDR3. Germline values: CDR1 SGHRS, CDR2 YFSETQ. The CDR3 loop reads CATRPSGNSYEQYF. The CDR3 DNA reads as TGCGCCACTAGACCTTCCGGGAACTCCTACGAGCAGTACTTC.

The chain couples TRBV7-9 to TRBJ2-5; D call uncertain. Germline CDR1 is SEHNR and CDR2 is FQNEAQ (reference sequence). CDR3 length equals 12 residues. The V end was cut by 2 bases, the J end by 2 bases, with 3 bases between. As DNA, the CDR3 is TGTGCCAGCAGCTTATATCAAGAGACCCAGTACTTC. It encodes CASSLYQETQYF.

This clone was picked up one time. DNA of the CDR3: TGCGCCAGCAGCTTGGCCCCCGGCGGACAAGAGACCCAGTACTTC. This translates into CASSLAPGGQETQYF. The chain uses TRBV5-1 and TRBJ2-5, with D unclear. Germline CDR1 is SGHRS and CDR2 is YFSETQ. This CDR3 is 15 amino acids long. The V end was cut by 0 bases, the J end by 2 bases, with 11 bases between.

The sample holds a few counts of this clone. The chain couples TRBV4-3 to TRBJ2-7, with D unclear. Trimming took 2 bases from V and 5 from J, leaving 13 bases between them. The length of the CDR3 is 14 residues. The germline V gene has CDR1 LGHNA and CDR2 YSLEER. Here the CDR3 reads CASSQPYFFHEQYF. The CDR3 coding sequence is TGCGCCAGCAGCCAACCTTACTTCTTCCACGAGCAGTACTTC.

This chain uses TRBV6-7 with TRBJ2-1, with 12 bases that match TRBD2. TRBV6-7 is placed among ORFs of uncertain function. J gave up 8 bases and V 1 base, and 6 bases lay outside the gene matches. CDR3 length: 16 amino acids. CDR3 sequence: CASSYWLAGGLDEQFF. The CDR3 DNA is TGTGCCAGCAGTTACTGGCTAGCGGGAGGGTTAGATGAGCAGTTCTTC.

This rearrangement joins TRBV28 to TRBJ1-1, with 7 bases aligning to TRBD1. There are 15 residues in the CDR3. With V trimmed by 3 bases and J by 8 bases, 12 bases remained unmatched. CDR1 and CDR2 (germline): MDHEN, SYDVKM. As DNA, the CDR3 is TGTGCCAGCAGTTTCCGGGACAGCGCCAGCTCAGAAGCTTTCTTT. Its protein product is CASSFRDSASSEAFF.

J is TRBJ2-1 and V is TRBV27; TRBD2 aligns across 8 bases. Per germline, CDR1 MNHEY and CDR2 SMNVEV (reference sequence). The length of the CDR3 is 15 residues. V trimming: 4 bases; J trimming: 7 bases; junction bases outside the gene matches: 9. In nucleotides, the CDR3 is TGTGCCAGCAGTTCGGTCGGGAGGGCCCCTAATGAGCAGTTCTTC. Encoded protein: CASSSVGRAPNEQFF.

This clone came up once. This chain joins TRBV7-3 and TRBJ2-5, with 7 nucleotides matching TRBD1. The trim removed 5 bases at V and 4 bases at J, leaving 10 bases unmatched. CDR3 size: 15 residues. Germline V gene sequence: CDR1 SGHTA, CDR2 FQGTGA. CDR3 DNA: TGTGCCAGCAGCCTATTACAGGGGCCCGCAGAGACCCAGTACTTC. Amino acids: CASSLLQGPAETQYF.

The CDR3 loop is CASRTLKTGGGNTEAFF. CDR3 nucleotide sequence: TGCGCCAGCAGGACTCTTAAGACAGGGGGAGGGAACACTGAAGCTTTCTTT. V is TRBV5-1 and J is TRBJ1-1, with TRBD1 identical over 9 bases. Germline CDR1 reads SGHRS; CDR2 reads YFSETQ. This CDR3 spans 17 amino acids. J gave up 1 base and V 5 bases, and 12 bases lay outside the gene matches.

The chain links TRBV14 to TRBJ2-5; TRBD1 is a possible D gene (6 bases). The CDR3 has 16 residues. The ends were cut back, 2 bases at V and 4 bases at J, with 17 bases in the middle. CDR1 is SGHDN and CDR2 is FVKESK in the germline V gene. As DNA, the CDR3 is TGTGCCAGCAGCCAATTCTCAGGGGTTGGGAGAGAGACCCAGTACTTC. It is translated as CASSQFSGVGRETQYF.

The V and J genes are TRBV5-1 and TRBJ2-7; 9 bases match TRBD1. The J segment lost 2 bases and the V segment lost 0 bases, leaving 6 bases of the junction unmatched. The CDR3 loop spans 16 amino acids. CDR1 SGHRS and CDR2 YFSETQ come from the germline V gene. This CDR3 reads CASSLGGTGRAYEQYF. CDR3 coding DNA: TGCGCCAGCAGCTTGGGCGGGACAGGGCGAGCCTACGAGCAGTACTTC.